The entry below gives a single T cell receptor (beta chain) sequence along with its context. Its antigen remains unidentified. Germline V gene sequence: CDR1 MNHNS, CDR2 SASEGT. The V and J ends lost 1 base and 1 base, in that order; junction bases with no gene match: 4. The CDR3 totals 16 residues. The data belong to a study of post-analysis software for immune sequencing data. Background on the study: Relapsing-remitting, secondary progressive and progressive-relapsing multiple sclerosis were all included among the disease courses. Overall study results and limits: Several TRBV segments occurring more often in patients than controls included TRBV5-6, TRBV5-1 and TRBV20-1. Samples made in the same batch grouped tightly together by F measure. In multiple sclerosis, normalized Chao1 diversity was significantly below that of controls.

Unique molecular identifiers tagged the TCR beta cDNA libraries. Using its own MiXCR run on the PCR reads, TCRdb lists one record per CDR3 protein. The sample carries roughly 540,000 distinct CDR3 sequences, 30% to 40% recorded once. This clonotype was sampled from a girl aged 2-17 years with multiple sclerosis. Input material: blood. V usage is TRBV6-1 and J usage is TRBJ2-3; 8 bases match TRBD1. CDR3 amino acids: CASSEEQGAGTDTQYF. DNA of the CDR3: TGTGCCAGCAGTGAAGAGCAGGGGGCAGGCACAGATACGCAGTATTTT.